The TCR beta chain under discussion was sequenced for a study of blood T cell repertoires in COVID-19. Using immunoSEQ multiplex PCR, the repertoire was profiled, and TCRdb retains in-frame clones only, with some absent. The sample contains hundreds of thousands of clones, about 85% of which appear only once. CDR1 and CDR2 (germline): SEHNR, FQNEAQ (reference sequence). CDR3 length: 14 amino acids. The ends were cut back, 4 bases at V and 6 bases at J, with 15 bases in the middle. The TCR was taken from a man younger than 35 with active or convalescent COVID-19. V usage is TRBV7-9 and J usage is TRBJ1-1; D gene ambiguous. Sequenced sample: peripheral blood. CDR3 region: CASSSTRGRAEAFF. CDR3 in DNA: TGTGCCAGCAGCTCAACAAGAGGTCGAGCTGAAGCTTTCTTT.